The clone carrying this T cell receptor beta chain has a single count. Its specificity is unknown. This specimen comes from a study of T cell responses to AZD1222 COVID-19 vaccine. The CDR3 runs to 12 residues. V was shortened by 5 bases and J by 4 bases, with 12 bases between the two germline ends. Germline V lookup: CDR1 SQVTM, CDR2 ANQGSEA. Profiling relied on immunoSEQ multiplex PCR, and the TCRdb table lists in-frame clones only, not all of them. This sample has approximately 56,000 clones, with 80% to 90% found just once. Broader study findings: When two AZD1222 doses had been given, Spike-specific TCR breadth and depth rose. Most donors were white British, females outnumbered males, and clonal diversity was possibly underestimated. The number of AZD1222 recipients seropositive at baseline was only six.

The specimen comprised peripheral blood, sampled on day 0 of AZD1222 vaccination. The TCR originated in an adult in good health. The rearrangement uses TRBV29-1 and TRBJ2-7; D call uncertain. In DNA form, the CDR3 reads TGCAGCGTTCTTCGGGTCGGTTACGAGCAGTACTTC. Encoded protein: CSVLRVGYEQYF.